The next 27 T cell receptor beta chains were all read from a single sample in a study of glioma-infiltrating T cells. TCR alpha and beta CDR3 regions were amplified from RNA using iRepertoire nested multiplex PCR. TCRdb called the multiplex PCR reads again in MiXCR, with one record for every CDR3 protein. Among fewer than 250,000 distinct CDR3 sequences listed, 32% were seen once. Sequencing used glioma tissue, nonneoplastic brain tissue, or PBMCs (not recorded which). The receptors were gathered from a human donor with low-grade glioma or glioblastoma, undergoing nonglioma brain surgery, or in good health (not recorded which).

The genes are TRBV5-1 and TRBJ1-1; TRBD1 might be the D (6 bases). The CDR3 covers 14 residues. Trimming cost V 2 bases and J 1 base, with 9 bases left between them. Per the germline V gene, CDR1 is SGHRS and CDR2 is YFSETQ. In nucleotides, the CDR3 is TGCGCCAGCAGCTTAAACAGGGCGAACACTGAAGCTTTCTTT. Protein sequence: CASSLNRANTEAFF.

This clonotype occurred a few times. This chain connects TRBV5-4 to TRBJ2-7; the match to TRBD1 covers 8 bases. The CDR3 is made up of 15 amino acids. CDR1 is SGHNT, CDR2 YYREEE, per germline (reference sequence). V shed 4 bases and J 1 base; nucleotides not matched to a gene: 7. This CDR3 reads CASSLDRGRSYEQYF. The DNA for the CDR3 is TGTGCCAGCAGCCTTGACAGGGGTCGGTCCTACGAGCAGTACTTC.

Comments on this clonotype: This sequence may be a read error, since a much larger clone differs from it by one base. The J gene is TRBJ2-7, the V gene TRBV7-2; weak D call: TRBD2 (6 bases). Trimming cost V 1 base and J 5 bases, with 12 bases left between them. This CDR3 comprises 14 residues. CDR1 and CDR2 from the germline V gene are SGHTA and FQGNSA. The CDR3 coding sequence is TGTGCCAGCAGCTTAGTAGTGGGAGGCAACGAGCAGTACTTC. Protein product: CASSLVVGGNEQYF. The variable domain in full, completed from reference TRBV7-2 and TRBJ2-7, reads GAGVSQSPSNKVTEKGKDVELRCDPISGHTALYWYRQSLGQGLEFLIYFQGNSAPDKSGLPSDRFSAERTGGSVSTLTIQRTQQEDSAVYLCASSLVVGGNEQYFGPGTRLTVT.

The chain employs TRBV3-1 and TRBJ1-5; no clear D gene. This CDR3 comprises 14 residues. Deletions cut 4 bases from V and 4 bases from J, with 11 bases between. CDR1 is LGHDT and CDR2 is YNNKEL in the germline V gene (reference sequence). The CDR3 bases are TGTGCCAGCAGCCGCAATACGGGGAATCAGCCCCAGCATTTT. Translation gives CASSRNTGNQPQHF. The full variable domain, its missing parts supplied by reference TRBV3-1 and TRBJ1-5, is DTAVSQTPKYLVTQMGNDKSIKCEQNLGHDTMYWYKQDSKKFLKIMFSYNNKELIINETVPNRFSPKSPDKAHLNLHINSLELGDSAVYFCASSRNTGNQPQHFGDGTRLSIL.

This clonotype was observed many times. This chain connects TRBV14 to TRBJ2-3; D uncertain. The length of the CDR3 is 13 residues. Germline loops: CDR1 SGHDN, CDR2 FVKESK. Trimming pared 0 bases from V and 4 bases from J, leaving 5 bases between. CDR3 residues: CASSQEAADTQYF. The CDR3 nucleotides read TGTGCCAGCAGCCAAGAGGCCGCAGATACGCAGTATTTT.

The rearrangement uses TRBV4-3 and TRBJ1-1, with unresolved D. The V end was cut by 4 bases, the J end by 4 bases, with 13 bases between. CDR3 length: 14 residues. Germline values: CDR1 LGHNA, CDR2 YSLEER. The CDR3 protein is CASSPAHLSTEAFF. In nucleotides, the CDR3 is TGCGCCAGCAGCCCCGCCCACTTGTCCACTGAAGCTTTCTTT.

Note on this clonotype: This likely comes from a read error, as the CDR3 has no conserved phenylalanine or tryptophan at its end. The chain joins TRBV28 to TRBJ1-2; possibly TRBD1 for D (5 bases). The CDR3 loop spans 13 amino acids. Germline V gives CDR1 MDHEN, CDR2 SYDVKM. CDR3 coding DNA: TGTGCCAGGAGTTCGGGAACAAGGGGCGGCTACACCCTC. Encoded protein: CARSSGTRGGYTL.

This clonotype has a handful of counts. The chain carries TRBV29-1 and TRBJ1-1; TRBD1 agrees at 10 bases. The CDR3 has 13 amino acids. Germline assignment: CDR1 SQVTM and CDR2 ANQGSEA. Trimming at V came to 6 bases and at J to 5 bases, leaving 6 bases not matched to a gene. This CDR3 reads CSVATGGRTEAFF. CDR3 bases: TGCAGCGTCGCGACAGGGGGCCGAACTGAAGCTTTCTTT. The whole variable domain, remainder taken from reference TRBV29-1 and TRBJ1-1, is SAVISQKPSRDICQRGTSLTIQCQVDSQVTMMFWYRQQPGQSLTLIATANQGSEATYESGFVIDKFPISRPNLTFSTLTVSNMSPEDSSIYLCSVATGGRTEAFFGQGTRLTVV.

Ten or more counts support this clonotype. The V and J genes are TRBV7-9 and TRBJ2-3, with 13 bases matching TRBD2. CDR1 is SEHNR and CDR2 is FQNEAQ in the germline V gene (reference sequence). CDR3 length: 16 residues. Losses at the gene ends were 5 bases for V and 1 base for J; bases not matched to a gene: 3. DNA for the CDR3: TGTGCCAGCAGCCGGACTAGCGGGAGAGGCACAGATACGCAGTATTTT. This translates into CASSRTSGRGTDTQYF.

In the case of this clonotype: A read error is likely, as this CDR3 ends without the conserved phenylalanine or tryptophan. This rearrangement joins TRBV6-2 or TRBV6-3 to TRBJ1-2; no clear D. The V gene's germline CDR1 is MNHEY and CDR2 SVGEGT. Trimming left V 6 bases short and J 8 bases short, with 13 bases between. The CDR3 sequence is 12 residues long. The chain's CDR3 is CASSQDRWGYTL. The DNA of the CDR3 is TGTGCCAGCAGCCAAGATAGGTGGGGCTACACCTTA.

As for this clonotype: A much larger clone differs from this one at a single base, so this may be a read error. The chain uses TRBV18 and TRBJ1-1, with D possibly being TRBD1 (6 bases). Germline V lookup: CDR1 KGHSH, CDR2 LQKENI. The CDR3 contains 16 residues. CDR3 sequence: CASSPPGQFPPTKAFF. The CDR3, as DNA: TGTGCCAGCTCACCACCCGGACAGTTTCCCCCCACTAAAGCTTTCTTT.

V gene TRBV9 combines with J gene TRBJ2-3; perhaps TRBD2 as D (6 bases). The germline V gene encodes CDR1 SGDLS and CDR2 YYNGEE. The CDR3 sequence is 16 residues long. Trimming left V 1 base short and J 1 base short, with 13 bases between. The CDR3 reads CASSVYGGKGTDTQYF. CDR3 DNA sequence: TGTGCCAGCAGCGTATATGGCGGGAAAGGCACAGATACGCAGTATTTT.

V gene TRBV5-1 combines with J gene TRBJ2-7; 9 bases align to TRBD2. Trimming at V came to 4 bases and at J to 6 bases, leaving 11 bases not matched to a gene. This CDR3 has 15 amino acids. Germline CDR1 is SGHRS and CDR2 is YFSETQ. CDR3 region: CASSMASGNVGEQYF. CDR3 nucleotide sequence: TGCGCCAGCAGCATGGCTAGCGGGAACGTAGGCGAGCAGTACTTC.

At least ten counts were recorded for this clonotype. The chain carries TRBV12-3 or TRBV12-4 and TRBJ2-7, with D tentatively TRBD2 (5 bases). The CDR3 totals 13 residues. V gave up 5 bases and J gave up 5 bases, with 13 bases separating them. In nucleotides, the CDR3 is TGTGCCAGCAGTCGGGGAGCTCAAAACGAGCAGTACTTC. Its protein is CASSRGAQNEQYF.

Of note for this clonotype: A much bigger clone sits one base away, suggesting this may be a read error. The V gene is TRBV7-2, the J gene TRBJ1-1; TRBD1 aligns across 7 bases. There are 15 residues in the CDR3. Per germline, CDR1 SGHTA and CDR2 FQGNSA. CDR3 in DNA: TGTGCCAGCAGCTTAGAGTGGACAGGCGGCACTGAAGATTTCTTT. Its protein product is CASSLEWTGGTEDFF.

Concerning this clonotype itself: One base away lies a much larger clone, so this may be a sequencing read error. The chain carries TRBV7-6 and TRBJ2-3; unclear D gene. Germline lookup yields CDR1 SGHVS and CDR2 FNYEAQ. The CDR3 contains 13 residues. The CDR3 DNA reads TGTGCCAGCAGCGATCGACTGCCAGATACGAAGTATTTT. It codes for CASSDRLPDTKYF.

This clonotype was seen ten or more times. The gene calls are TRBV27 and TRBJ2-2; D not resolved. The CDR3 is made up of 12 amino acids. V shed 2 bases and J shed 5 bases, with 3 bases lying between them. The germline CDR1 and CDR2 sequences are MNHEY and SMNVEV (reference sequence). The CDR3 bases are TGTGCCAGCAGTTTAGTTACCGGGGAGCTGTTTTTT. Residues: CASSLVTGELFF.

This clonotype was seen many times. The rearrangement uses TRBV24-1 and TRBJ1-1; D ambiguous. Germline CDR1 reads KGHDR; CDR2 reads SFDVKD. The CDR3 covers 13 residues. The V end lost 5 bases, the J end lost 1 base, and 7 bases lay between the germline ends. The CDR3 here is CATSGIANTEAFF. DNA for the CDR3: TGTGCCACCAGTGGTATCGCGAACACTGAAGCTTTCTTT.

This chain links TRBV4-1 with TRBJ1-1; possible D gene TRBD1, 5 bases. V was pared by 9 bases and J by 1 base, with 18 bases between. Per the germline V gene, CDR1 is MGHRA and CDR2 is YSYEKL. The CDR3 spans 15 residues. The CDR3: CARSIGAGGNTEAFF. CDR3 sequence (DNA): TGCGCCAGGAGCATAGGCGCGGGGGGGAACACTGAAGCTTTCTTT.

This clonotype was observed at least ten times. The chain uses TRBV18 and TRBJ2-1; perhaps TRBD1 as D (5 bases). The CDR3 runs 13 residues. The V end lost 2 bases, the J end lost 6 bases, and 8 bases lay between the germline ends. Germline V gene lookup returns CDR1 KGHSH and CDR2 LQKENI. CDR3 DNA sequence: TGTGCCAGCTCACCAAGCAGGGTCAATGAGCAGTTCTTC. Its protein is CASSPSRVNEQFF.

Ten or more counts support this clonotype. The rearrangement links TRBV10-3 to TRBJ2-3, with 8 bases fitting TRBD1. V shed 0 bases and J 2 bases; nucleotides not matched to a gene: 7. CDR1 is ENHRY, CDR2 SYGVKD, per germline. This CDR3 is built from 17 residues. In nucleotides, the CDR3 is TGTGCCATCAGTGAGTCACGCCGGGACAGGTTCACAGATACGCAGTATTTT. Residues: CAISESRRDRFTDTQYF.

This rearrangement joins TRBV11-2 to TRBJ2-7; 8 nucleotides match TRBD2. CDR1 is SGHAT and CDR2 is FQNNGV in the germline V gene. The CDR3 is 21 amino acids. Trimming cost V 0 bases and J 1 base; bases outside gene matches: 20. The CDR3 sequence: CASSLDPVSSGIKILSYEQYF. The CDR3 DNA follows: TGTGCCAGCAGCTTAGATCCTGTTAGTAGCGGGATCAAGATCCTATCCTACGAGCAGTACTTC. Based on the CDR3 plus reference TRBV11-2 and TRBJ2-7, the full variable domain is EAGVAQSPRYKIIEKRQSVAFWCNPISGHATLYWYQQILGQGPKLLIQFQNNGVVDDSQLPKDRFSAERLKGVDSTLKIQPAKLEDSAVYLCASSLDPVSSGIKILSYEQYFGPGTRLTVT.

This clonotype occurred many times. The V and J genes are TRBV24-1 and TRBJ2-7; D perhaps matches TRBD1 (6 bases). Between the trimmed V and J ends, which lost 3 bases and 5 bases, there was a span of 13 bases. The CDR3 length is 14 residues. Germline-derived CDR1 and CDR2 are KGHDR and SFDVKD. CDR3 DNA sequence: TGTGCCACCAGTGATGCGGTCGCAGGGGACGAGCAGTACTTC. Its translation: CATSDAVAGDEQYF.

This clonotype was seen a handful of times. This may stem from a read error, because a much larger clone lies one nucleotide away. The chain has TRBV7-2 and TRBJ2-3; no clear D gene. Trimming cost V 1 base and J 0 bases, with 8 bases left between them. The germline CDR1 and CDR2 sequences are SGHTA and FQGNSA. This CDR3 is built from 15 residues. This chain's CDR3 is CASSLGIDSTDTQYF. CDR3 nucleotides: TGTGCCAGCAGCTTAGGTATCGACAGCACAGATACGCAGTATTTT.

J is TRBJ2-3 and V is TRBV12-5; the D call may be TRBD1 or TRBD2 (5 bases each). The CDR3 covers 16 residues. Germline values: CDR1 LGHNT, CDR2 FRNRAP. V lost 0 bases and J lost 0, with 10 bases in between. In DNA form, the CDR3 reads TGTGCTAGTGGTTTGGTACTTGGGGGAAGCACAGATACGCAGTATTTT. Protein sequence: CASGLVLGGSTDTQYF.

CDR3 loop: CASSLTPGGAGSNTEAFF. In nucleotides, the CDR3 is TGTGCCAGCAGTTTAACTCCAGGAGGGGCAGGGAGTAACACTGAAGCTTTCTTT. The chain links TRBV27 to TRBJ1-1, with D tentatively TRBD1 (5 bases). Trimming shortened V by 2 bases and J by 2 bases, and 21 bases separated the two germline ends. Germline V gene lookup returns CDR1 MNHEY and CDR2 SMNVEV (reference sequence). The CDR3 is made up of 18 amino acids.

The rearrangement joins TRBV7-6 to TRBJ2-7; 11 bases fit TRBD1. The length of the CDR3 is 14 residues. Germline V lookup: CDR1 SGHVS, CDR2 FNYEAQ. J gave up 9 bases and V 4 bases, and 8 bases lay outside the gene matches. The CDR3 reads CASSWGQGGDGQYF. For the CDR3, the DNA is TGTGCCAGCAGCTGGGGACAGGGGGGTGACGGGCAGTACTTC.